This TCR beta chain is from a study of blood T cell repertoires in COVID-19. Libraries were prepared by immunoSEQ multiplex PCR; TCRdb keeps only in-frame clonotypes and omits some of them. Here the sample spans a few hundred thousand clones, approximately 86% being singletons. This TCR derives from a young man with active or convalescent COVID-19. The source material was peripheral blood.

The CDR3 reads CASSARTSGRYNEQFF. The CDR3 DNA sequence: TGTGCCAGTAGCGCCAGGACTAGCGGGAGATACAATGAGCAGTTCTTC. The V call is TRBV19, the J call TRBJ2-1, with TRBD2 matching 13 bases. This CDR3 contains 16 residues. The trim removed 6 bases at V and 4 bases at J, leaving 6 bases unmatched. The germline CDR1 and CDR2 sequences are LNHDA and SQIVND (reference sequence).